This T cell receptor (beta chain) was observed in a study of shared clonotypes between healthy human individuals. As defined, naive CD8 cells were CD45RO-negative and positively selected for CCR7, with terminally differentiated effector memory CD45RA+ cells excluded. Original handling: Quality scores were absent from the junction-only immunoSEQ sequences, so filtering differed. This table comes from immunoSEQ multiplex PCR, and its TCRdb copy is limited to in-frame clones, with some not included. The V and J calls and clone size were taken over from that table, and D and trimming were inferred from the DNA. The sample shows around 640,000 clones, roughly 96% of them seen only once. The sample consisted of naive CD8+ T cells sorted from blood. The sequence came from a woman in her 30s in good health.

The CDR3 sequence is CASSLSTAQSGRAPVWYNTGELFF. In DNA form, the CDR3 reads TGTGCCAGCAGTTTATCGACGGCCCAAAGCGGGAGGGCCCCCGTTTGGTATAACACCGGGGAGCTGTTTTTT. The chain has TRBV28 and TRBJ2-2; 10 bases agree with TRBD2. Per the germline V gene, CDR1 is MDHEN and CDR2 is SYDVKM. The trim removed 1 base at V and 2 bases at J, leaving 25 bases unmatched. This CDR3 has 24 residues.